This record concerns one T cell receptor (beta chain) sequence. The sample belongs to a study of metastatic and nonmetastatic thyroid tumors. Study at large: Malignant thyroid and benign thyroid patients provided blood and tumor or nodule tissue whose repertoires were compared.

Patients were all untreated before their thyroid surgery. TCRdb re-clonotyped the PCR reads via MiXCR. The sample includes about 4,200 clones, around 32% of them seen just once. The CDR3 covers 12 residues. The germline V gene has CDR1 MNHEY and CDR2 SVGEGT. V was clipped by 6 bases and J by 2 bases, with 7 bases between them. Specimen: adjacent normal tissue. The V gene is TRBV6-2 or TRBV6-3, the J gene TRBJ1-1, with no clear D. The origin of this receptor is a female donor with papillary thyroid cancer or a benign thyroid nodule (not recorded which). Some clones in this sample may be carry-over from other donors' samples. This CDR3 reads CASRYTNTEAFF. CDR3 DNA sequence: TGTGCCAGCAGGTACACAAACACTGAAGCTTTCTTT.